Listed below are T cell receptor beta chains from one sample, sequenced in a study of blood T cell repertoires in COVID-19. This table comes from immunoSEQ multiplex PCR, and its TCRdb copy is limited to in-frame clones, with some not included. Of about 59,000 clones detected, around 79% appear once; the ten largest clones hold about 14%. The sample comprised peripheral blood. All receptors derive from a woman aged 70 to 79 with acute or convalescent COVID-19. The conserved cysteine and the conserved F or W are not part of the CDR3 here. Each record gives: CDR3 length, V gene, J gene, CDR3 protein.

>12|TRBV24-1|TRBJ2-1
ATSDRSPGSSQF
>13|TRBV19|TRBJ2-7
ASSIGRNAYDEQY
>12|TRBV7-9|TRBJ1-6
ASSSGQFNSPLH
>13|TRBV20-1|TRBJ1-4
SASGVGQVNEKLF
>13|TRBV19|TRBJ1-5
ASSMAGHPNQPQH
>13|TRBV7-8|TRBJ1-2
ASSFFSTGKAGYT
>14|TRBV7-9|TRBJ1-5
ASSPAGQGSNQPQH
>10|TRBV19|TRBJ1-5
ASFGFGQPQH
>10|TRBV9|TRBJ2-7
ASSAGTAEQY
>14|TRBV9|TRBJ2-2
ASSHRGGGNTGELF
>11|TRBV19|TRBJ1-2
ASRTGVVEGYT
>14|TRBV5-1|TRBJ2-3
ASSSPGAGVTDTQY
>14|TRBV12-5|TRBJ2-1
ASSPREGGAYNEQF
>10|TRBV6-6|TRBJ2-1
ASSYQGLGQF
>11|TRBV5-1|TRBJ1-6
ASSSGGDSPLH
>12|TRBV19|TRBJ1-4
ASSRQGTNEKLF
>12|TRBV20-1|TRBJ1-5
SASGQGVNQPQH
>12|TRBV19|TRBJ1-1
ASSLTGVGTEAF
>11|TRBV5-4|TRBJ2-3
ASSAGGTDTQY
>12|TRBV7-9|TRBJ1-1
ASTLPGQGNEAF
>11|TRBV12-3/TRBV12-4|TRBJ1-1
ASSADKNTEAF
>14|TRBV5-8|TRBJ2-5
ASSLTLQGIQETQY
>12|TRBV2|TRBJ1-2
ANGTGGGSYGYT
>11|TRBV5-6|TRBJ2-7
ASSRTGTYEQY
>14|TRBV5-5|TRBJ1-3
ASSLVVGNSGNTIY
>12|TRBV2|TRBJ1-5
ASVGSGAGQPQH
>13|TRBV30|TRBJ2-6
AWTRQGPGANVLT
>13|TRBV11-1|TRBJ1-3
ASSLSGQSGNTIY
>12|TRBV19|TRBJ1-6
ASSRPAGNSPLH
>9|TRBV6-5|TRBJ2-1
AGSTYNEQF
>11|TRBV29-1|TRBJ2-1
SVERGSYNEQF
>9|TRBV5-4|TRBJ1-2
ASSLALTYT
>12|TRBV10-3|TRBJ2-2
AISEPGSSGELF
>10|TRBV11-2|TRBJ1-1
ASSFDDSRRI
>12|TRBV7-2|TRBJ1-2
ASSFRDRDYGYT
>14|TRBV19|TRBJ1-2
ASSPPPDSWPYGYT
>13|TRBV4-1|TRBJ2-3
ASSGTGGATDTQY
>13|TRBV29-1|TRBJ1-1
SAPKDSGPPTEAF
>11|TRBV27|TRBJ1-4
ASSPRSNEKLF
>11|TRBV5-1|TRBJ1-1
ASSFNTNTEAF
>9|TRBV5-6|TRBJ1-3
ASSFRNTIY
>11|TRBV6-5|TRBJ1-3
ASRTVRGNTIY
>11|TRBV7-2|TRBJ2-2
ASSLRQGGELF
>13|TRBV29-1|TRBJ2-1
SVDSRDRGRWEQF
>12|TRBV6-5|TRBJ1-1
ASSHGGKGTEAF
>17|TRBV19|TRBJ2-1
ASSTRRLAGGFSYNEQF
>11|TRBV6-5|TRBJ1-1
AAGFRENTEAF
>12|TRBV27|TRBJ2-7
ASTADRGRNEQY
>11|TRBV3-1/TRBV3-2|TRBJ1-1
ASRRGGVTEAF
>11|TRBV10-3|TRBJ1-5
ATDYNGNQPQH
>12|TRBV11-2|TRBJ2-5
ASSPIRGQETQY
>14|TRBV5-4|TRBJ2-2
ASSGGGGPNTGELF
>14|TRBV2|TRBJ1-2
ASSRGTAMTNYGYT
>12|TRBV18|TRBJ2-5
ASSPPMGEETQY
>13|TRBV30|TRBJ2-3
AWSARDRDTDTQY
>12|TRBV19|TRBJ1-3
ASAPDSSGNTIY
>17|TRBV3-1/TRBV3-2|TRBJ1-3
ASSQETRTGQHSGNTIY